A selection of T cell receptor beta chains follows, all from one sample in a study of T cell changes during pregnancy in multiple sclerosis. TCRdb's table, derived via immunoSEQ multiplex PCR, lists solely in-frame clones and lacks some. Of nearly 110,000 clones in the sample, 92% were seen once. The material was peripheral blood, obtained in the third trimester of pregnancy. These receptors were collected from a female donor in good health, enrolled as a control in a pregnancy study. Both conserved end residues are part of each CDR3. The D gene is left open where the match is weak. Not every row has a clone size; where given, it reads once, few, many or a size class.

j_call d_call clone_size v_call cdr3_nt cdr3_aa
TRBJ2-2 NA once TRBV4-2 TGTGCCAGCAGCCAAGAACTCTGGGGCCAGCAAACCGGGGAGCTGTTTTTT CASSQELWGQQTGELFF
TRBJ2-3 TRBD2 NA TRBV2 TGTGCCAGCAGGGTTAGCGGGGGGGAAAATACGCAGTATTTT CASRVSGGENTQYF
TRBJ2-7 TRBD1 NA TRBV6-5 TGTGCCAGCAGTTACCTTGGGACAGGGCTATACGAGCAGTACTTC CASSYLGTGLYEQYF
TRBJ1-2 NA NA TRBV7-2 TGTGCCAGCAGCTCAGGCAGAGGGGGAATGAACTATGGCTACACCTTC CASSSGRGGMNYGYTF
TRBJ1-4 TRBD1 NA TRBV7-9 TGTGCCAGCAGCGGGGACAGCACCAATGAAAAACTGTTTTTT CASSGDSTNEKLFF
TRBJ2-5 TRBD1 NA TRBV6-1 TGTGCCAGCAGGAACAGGGGCCAAGAGACCCAGTACTTC CASRNRGQETQYF
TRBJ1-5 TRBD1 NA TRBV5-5 TGTGCCAGCAGCTCCGACAGGGGCAATCAGCCCCAGCATTTT CASSSDRGNQPQHF
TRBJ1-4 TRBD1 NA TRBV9 TGTGCCAGCAGCGGGGACAGTACTAATGAAAAACTGTTTTTT CASSGDSTNEKLFF
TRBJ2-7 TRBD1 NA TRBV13 TGTGCCAGCAGCCGGGACAGGGTGGGTGAGCAGTACTTC CASSRDRVGEQYF
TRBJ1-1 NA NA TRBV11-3 TGTGCCAGCAGCTCCCGAGGGGGGGCTAACACTGAAGCTTTCTTT CASSSRGGANTEAFF
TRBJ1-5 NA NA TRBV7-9 TGTGCCAGCAGCTTATTGAGCACAGGTCCTAGCAATCAGCCCCAGCATTTT CASSLLSTGPSNQPQHF
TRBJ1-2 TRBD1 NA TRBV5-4 TGTGCCAGCAGCGCCCGGGACAGGGGTTTCGATGGCTACACCTTC CASSARDRGFDGYTF
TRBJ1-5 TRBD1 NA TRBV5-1 TGCGCCAGCAGCCTAAATAACAGGGGCCTCGGTGTTCAGCCCCAGCATTTT CASSLNNRGLGVQPQHF
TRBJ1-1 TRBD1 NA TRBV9 TGTGCCAGCAGCGCGAAACCGGACAGGGTGAGAGGGGACACTGAAGCTTTCTTT CASSAKPDRVRGDTEAFF
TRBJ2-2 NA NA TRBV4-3 TGCGCCAGCAGCCAAGCTCGAAGTACTTCGGGGGAGCTGTTTTTT CASSQARSTSGELFF
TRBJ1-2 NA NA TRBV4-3 TGCGCCAGCAGCCAAGATCACCAGGGCTCTGGCTACACCTTC CASSQDHQGSGYTF
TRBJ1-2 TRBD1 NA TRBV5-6 TGTGCCAGCAGCGCGACAGGGAGGTCTAGCTATGGCTACACCTTC CASSATGRSSYGYTF
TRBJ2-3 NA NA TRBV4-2 TGTGCCAGCAGCCAGAGCCATGGACCAGGGCGTGGAGATACGCAGTATTTT CASSQSHGPGRGDTQYF